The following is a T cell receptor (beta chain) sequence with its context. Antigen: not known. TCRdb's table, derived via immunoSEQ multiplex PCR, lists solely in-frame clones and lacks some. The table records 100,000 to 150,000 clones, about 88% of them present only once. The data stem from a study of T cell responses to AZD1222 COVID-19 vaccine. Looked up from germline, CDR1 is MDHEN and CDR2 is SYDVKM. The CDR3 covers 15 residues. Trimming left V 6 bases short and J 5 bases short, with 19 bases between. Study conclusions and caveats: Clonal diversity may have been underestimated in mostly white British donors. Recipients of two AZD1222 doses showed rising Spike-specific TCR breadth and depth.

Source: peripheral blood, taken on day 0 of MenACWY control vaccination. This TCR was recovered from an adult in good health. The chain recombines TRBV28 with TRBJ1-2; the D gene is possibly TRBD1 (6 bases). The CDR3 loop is CASRPPGGAPYGYTF. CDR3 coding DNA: TGTGCCAGCAGACCTCCCGGGGGGGCACCATATGGCTACACCTTC.